This paragraph reports one T cell receptor (beta chain). Repertoires were generated with immunoSEQ multiplex PCR, while TCRdb's copy carries only in-frame clones and drops some. The sample consists of about 68,000 clones, approximately 90% of them appearing once. This entry is derived from a study of T cell changes during pregnancy in multiple sclerosis. The sequence came from a female donor with multiple sclerosis, enrolled in a pregnancy study. This specimen was peripheral blood, taken in the third trimester of pregnancy.

The CDR3 DNA sequence: TGTGCCAGCGATCGGCAGGGCTTGGGCAATCAGCCCCAGCATTTT. This sequence encodes CASDRQGLGNQPQHF. V and J are TRBV2 and TRBJ1-5; tentative D call: TRBD1 (5 bases). This CDR3 has 15 residues. The germline gives CDR1 SNHLY, CDR2 FYNNEI. Trimming pared 8 bases from V and 2 bases from J, leaving 16 bases between.